This T cell receptor beta chain was recorded in a study of T cells in Graves' hyperthyroidism and ophthalmopathy. Findings and caveats of the study: Also found in blood were most expanded thyroid clonotypes above 0.001.

With a duration under 2 months, the hyperthyroidism was newly diagnosed in patients aged 18 to 65. Fresh peripheral blood, approximately 9.1 ml, was the source of the PBMCs. As for this clonotype: What it recognizes is unknown.

The V gene lost 4 bases and the J gene lost 4 bases, with 17 bases spanning the gap. The germline CDR1 and CDR2 sequences are MDHEN and SYDVKM. The CDR3 loop spans 17 amino acids. From RNA transcripts, TCR beta CDR3 regions were amplified. TCR CDR3 underwent first-round RT-PCR with the HTBI primer set. TCRdb redid the calling of the multiplex PCR reads with MiXCR, one entry per CDR3 protein. This sample yields hundreds of thousands of distinct CDR3 sequences, of which 14% are seen a single time; 5.8% belongs to the top ten. V and J are TRBV28 and TRBJ2-6; D unclear. The TCR was taken from a woman in her twenties or thirties with Graves' hyperthyroidism that later progressed to Graves' ophthalmopathy. The sample comprised blood. The CDR3 is CASSSPRSRWGANVLTF. The CDR3, as DNA: TGTGCCAGCAGTTCCCCTAGATCGCGATGGGGGGCCAACGTCCTGACTTTC.